This T cell receptor (beta chain) was identified during a study of cytomegalovirus exposure and HLA in healthy donors. Whole-study findings and limits: Highly shared sequence variants in one cluster were likely a sequencing artifact. Further analysis, carried out later, found HLA-associated TCR beta chains more clonally expanded than equally common other chains. A later analysis associated about 18,000 TCR beta sequences with HLA alleles at a 0.05 false discovery rate.

V lost 6 bases to trimming and J lost 3 bases, with 15 bases between them. The length of the CDR3 is 14 residues. Germline V gene sequence: CDR1 SGHRS, CDR2 YFSETQ. Worth noting for this clone: Its cognate antigen is unknown.

60 Vbeta and 13 Jbeta primers were used in PCR. Sequencing was performed with immunoSEQ multiplex PCR; in TCRdb, only in-frame clones are kept and a portion is missing. Found here are fewer than 250,000 clones, more than 60% of them singletons; the top ten hold under 0.25%. V usage is TRBV5-1 and J usage is TRBJ2-5; a weak D match, TRBD2 (6 bases). Sequencing was carried out using PBMCs. This TCR was sampled from a girl aged 2-15 years in good health and CMV-seronegative. The CDR3 here is CASNWGERKETQYF. CDR3 DNA: TGCGCCAGCAACTGGGGGGAACGCAAAGAGACCCAGTACTTC.